What follows are 31 T cell receptor beta chains derived from one specimen sequenced in a study of cytomegalovirus exposure and HLA in healthy donors. The PCR used 60 Vbeta and 13 Jbeta primers. Some clones are missing from TCRdb's copy, which holds only in-frame ones; the method was immunoSEQ multiplex PCR. This listing includes 100,000 to 150,000 clones. The sequenced sample was PBMCs. The origin of the receptors is a woman aged 40 to 55 in good health and CMV-seropositive.

The chain is built from TRBV6-5 and TRBJ1-1; perhaps TRBD1 as D (6 bases). The germline gives CDR1 MNHEY, CDR2 SVGAGI. The CDR3 consists of 15 residues. Trimming took off 6 bases at V and 0 bases at J, with 14 bases between the two ends. CDR3 DNA sequence: TGTGCCAGCAGACTCCAGGGACACGTGAACACTGAAGCTTTCTTT. Its translation: CASRLQGHVNTEAFF.

The chain carries TRBV11-3 and TRBJ1-1; TRBD1 might be the D (5 bases). V was shortened by 5 bases and J by 1 base, with 8 bases between the two germline ends. Per germline, CDR1 SGHNT and CDR2 YENEEA. This CDR3 spans 13 amino acids. CDR3 bases: TGTGCCAGCAGCCCCCAGGGGAACACTGAAGCTTTCTTT. Protein product: CASSPQGNTEAFF.

The chain carries TRBV29-1 and TRBJ2-3, with 8 bases lining up with TRBD1. Trimming took 6 bases from V and 2 from J; bases not matched to a gene: 4. There are 13 residues in the CDR3. CDR1 is SQVTM, CDR2 ANQGSEA, per germline. This chain's CDR3 is CSVDRGLTDTQYF. In DNA, the CDR3 is TGCAGCGTCGACAGGGGACTCACAGATACGCAGTATTTT.

This chain links TRBV28 with TRBJ2-5; tentatively, D is TRBD2 (6 bases). This CDR3 comprises 15 residues. The V end was cut by 4 bases, the J end by 4 bases, with 16 bases between. CDR1 and CDR2 (germline): MDHEN, SYDVKM. In DNA, the CDR3 is TGTGCCAGCAGTTCCCCGGTAGAGGGAGGAGAGACCCAGTACTTC. Translation gives CASSSPVEGGETQYF.

The chain has TRBV7-9 and TRBJ2-1; 13 bases fit TRBD2. The junction had 11 bases not matched to a gene; V was cut back by 5 bases and J by 4 bases. Germline CDR1 and CDR2: SEHNR and FQNEAQ (reference sequence). The CDR3 loop spans 18 amino acids. The CDR3 loop is CASSPGLAGQVSYNEQFF. In DNA, the CDR3 is TGTGCCAGCAGCCCGGGACTAGCGGGACAAGTTAGTTACAATGAGCAGTTCTTC.

The chain uses TRBV10-2 and TRBJ2-7; TRBD2 aligns across 14 bases. The CDR3 contains 16 residues. Germline lookup yields CDR1 WSHSY and CDR2 SAAADI. After removal of 8 bases from V and 4 bases from J, the junction contained 10 bases not matched to a gene. The DNA for the CDR3 is TGCGCCAGCCAACCGGGACTAGCGGGAGCTGGGTACGAGCAGTACTTC. Protein: CASQPGLAGAGYEQYF.

The chain uses TRBV28 and TRBJ1-1, with unresolved D. V was clipped by 3 bases and J by 3 bases, with 11 bases between them. The CDR3 is 14 amino acids. Germline-derived CDR1 and CDR2 are MDHEN and SYDVKM. CDR3 sequence (DNA): TGTGCCAGCAGTTTGCGGGTTATGGACACTGAAGCTTTCTTT. Amino acid sequence: CASSLRVMDTEAFF.

The J gene is TRBJ1-5, the V gene TRBV5-4, with 7 bases identical to TRBD1. This CDR3 is 13 amino acids long. With V trimmed by 0 bases and J by 8 bases, 2 bases remained unmatched. CDR1 is SGHNT and CDR2 is YYREEE in the germline V gene (reference sequence). This CDR3 reads CASSLEGAEPQHF. The CDR3 DNA reads as TGTGCCAGCAGCTTGGAGGGGGCTGAGCCCCAGCATTTT.

The rearrangement uses TRBV11-2 and TRBJ1-2; no reliable D call. Trimming removed 4 bases at V and 2 bases at J, with 11 bases between. CDR1 and CDR2 from the germline V gene are SGHAT and FQNNGV. The CDR3 runs 14 residues. The CDR3 sequence: CASSSYSGNYGYTF. For the CDR3, the DNA is TGTGCCAGCAGCTCGTATTCGGGGAACTATGGCTACACCTTC. Variable domain in full (rest from reference TRBV11-2 and TRBJ1-2): EAGVAQSPRYKIIEKRQSVAFWCNPISGHATLYWYQQILGQGPKLLIQFQNNGVVDDSQLPKDRFSAERLKGVDSTLKIQPAKLEDSAVYLCASSSYSGNYGYTFGSGTRLTVV.

J is TRBJ2-2 and V is TRBV18, with D unclear. Per the germline V gene, CDR1 is KGHSH and CDR2 is LQKENI. Between the trimmed V and J ends, which lost 5 bases and 8 bases, there was a span of 18 bases. This CDR3 is built from 15 residues. The CDR3 region is CASSSLDTAGGELFF. Here the CDR3 DNA reads TGTGCCAGCTCATCCCTCGACACGGCCGGAGGGGAGCTGTTTTTT.

V usage is TRBV7-9 and J usage is TRBJ2-2, with TRBD2 identical over 14 bases. The CDR3 contains 17 residues. Unmatched junction bases numbered 2, after V lost 4 bases and J lost 1 base. The V gene's germline CDR1 is SEHNR and CDR2 FQNEAQ (reference sequence). This CDR3 reads CASSSTSGRVNTGELFF. CDR3 nucleotide sequence: TGTGCCAGCAGCTCGACTAGCGGGAGGGTGAACACCGGGGAGCTGTTTTTT. The full variable domain, completed using reference TRBV7-9 and TRBJ2-2, is DTGVSQNPRHKITKRGQNVTFRCDPISEHNRLYWYRQTLGQGPEFLTYFQNEAQLEKSRLLSDRFSAERPKGSFSTLEIQRTEQGDSAMYLCASSSTSGRVNTGELFFGEGSRLTVL.

J is TRBJ2-2 and V is TRBV19; 8 bases agree with TRBD1. The germline gives CDR1 LNHDA, CDR2 SQIVND (reference sequence). The V and J ends lost 3 bases and 5 bases, in that order; junction bases with no gene match: 5. CDR3 length: 15 amino acids. CDR3 residues: CASSIRQGATGELFF. The CDR3 DNA reads TGTGCCAGTAGTATCCGTCAGGGGGCAACCGGGGAGCTGTTTTTT.

The chain carries TRBV4-2 and TRBJ2-7; 10 nucleotides align to TRBD1. The CDR3 is made up of 15 amino acids. V was clipped by 4 bases and J by 5 bases; unmatched bases: 8. CDR1 is LGHNA, CDR2 YNFKEQ, per germline. The chain's CDR3 is CASSLSPGTGDEQYF. The CDR3 DNA reads as TGTGCCAGCAGCCTCAGTCCCGGGACAGGGGACGAGCAGTACTTC.

V is TRBV5-1 and J is TRBJ2-3; the match to TRBD2 covers 10 bases. V shed 3 bases, J shed 0 bases, and the junction held 4 bases outside the gene matches. The CDR3 is 16 residues long. Germline CDR1 and CDR2: SGHRS and YFSETQ. The CDR3 nucleotides read TGCGCCAGCAGCTCCACTAGCGGGGCCAGCACAGATACGCAGTATTTT. Amino acids: CASSSTSGASTDTQYF.

V is TRBV10-3 and J is TRBJ1-3; a possible D gene is TRBD1 (6 bases). CDR3 length: 12 amino acids. With 10 bases removed from V and 3 bases from J, the gap between germline ends came to 10 bases. Germline values: CDR1 ENHRY, CDR2 SYGVKD. CDR3 nucleotides: TGTGCCAGCTCAGGGGATGGAAACACCATATATTTT. Protein product: CASSGDGNTIYF.

This sequence joins TRBV19 and TRBJ2-1; TRBD2 matches at 8 bases. The CDR3 extends over 15 amino acids. The germline V gene encodes CDR1 LNHDA and CDR2 SQIVND (reference sequence). V was clipped by 6 bases and J by 4 bases; unmatched bases: 8. Here the CDR3 reads CASRTGVAGYNEQFF. In DNA form, the CDR3 reads TGTGCCAGTAGAACCGGAGTAGCGGGGTACAATGAGCAGTTCTTC.

The V gene is TRBV19, the J gene TRBJ2-3; D is undetermined. V lost 1 base, J lost 3 bases, and 11 bases lay in between. The CDR3 contains 15 residues. Germline V gene data show CDR1 as LNHDA and CDR2 as SQIVND (reference sequence). Here the CDR3 DNA reads TGTGCCAGTAGTATAGGAAGAGGTATGACAGATACGCAGTATTTT. This encodes CASSIGRGMTDTQYF.

The chain carries TRBV6-5 and TRBJ2-3; 11 bases align to TRBD2. CDR3 length equals 15 residues. Germline CDR1 reads MNHEY; CDR2 reads SVGAGI. V dropped 6 bases and J dropped 4; count of bases not matched to a gene: 6. Written as DNA, the CDR3 is TGTGCCAGCAGCCTCACTAGCGGGAGTGCAGATACGCAGTATTTT. It specifies CASSLTSGSADTQYF.

V is TRBV5-4 and J is TRBJ2-1; 11 nucleotides agree with TRBD2. Germline values: CDR1 SGHNT, CDR2 YYREEE (reference sequence). This CDR3 comprises 16 residues. Trimming at V came to 3 bases and at J to 4 bases, leaving 6 bases not matched to a gene. For the CDR3, the DNA is TGTGCCAGCAGCTCGCCGGGACTAGCGGTTTACAATGAGCAGTTCTTC. It specifies CASSSPGLAVYNEQFF.

This chain connects TRBV7-3 to TRBJ2-3; the D is unclear. There are 14 residues in the CDR3. In germline, CDR1 is SGHTA, CDR2 FQGTGA. With 5 bases removed from V and 4 bases from J, the gap between germline ends came to 13 bases. CDR3 nucleotide sequence: TGTGCCAGCAGCCACGACTTCGGTTCAGATACGCAGTATTTT. This translates into CASSHDFGSDTQYF.

The chain recombines TRBV27 with TRBJ2-3; TRBD2 matches at 15 bases. The CDR3 has 18 amino acids. The ends lost 4 bases at V and 4 bases at J; junction bases unmatched: 9. CDR1 is MNHEY, CDR2 SMNVEV, per germline (reference sequence). CDR3 DNA sequence: TGTGCCAGCAGTTCCGGACTAGCGGGAGGGCCGGGGCCAGATACGCAGTATTTT. Its translation: CASSSGLAGGPGPDTQYF.

The chain couples TRBV7-2 to TRBJ2-2; 7 positions agree with TRBD1. The CDR3 totals 15 residues. With V trimmed by 5 bases and J by 6 bases, 9 bases remained unmatched. The V gene's germline CDR1 is SGHTA and CDR2 FQGNSA. CDR3 nucleotides: TGTGCCAGCAGCGCCACAGGGGAAGGGGCCGGGGAGCTGTTTTTT. Translating it yields CASSATGEGAGELFF.

The chain couples TRBV28 to TRBJ1-2, with 10 bases identical to TRBD1. In germline, CDR1 is MDHEN, CDR2 SYDVKM. V shed 5 bases, J shed 5 bases, and the junction held 8 bases outside the gene matches. CDR3 size: 15 residues. The CDR3 DNA follows: TGTGCCAGCAGTACCTCCGGGACAGGGGCTTATGGCTACACCTTC. Translating it yields CASSTSGTGAYGYTF.

The rearrangement links TRBV4-1 to TRBJ2-2, with 8 bases matching TRBD1. Germline assignment: CDR1 MGHRA and CDR2 YSYEKL. The V gene end was trimmed by 4 bases and the J gene end by 3 bases; junction bases not matched to a gene: 4. The CDR3 runs 15 residues. CDR3 protein: CASSPGGWDTGELFF. CDR3 coding DNA: TGCGCCAGCAGCCCAGGGGGCTGGGACACCGGGGAGCTGTTTTTT.

CDR3 sequence reads: CASSTRQGGNTGELFF. The CDR3 bases are TGTGCCAGCAGCACCAGACAGGGGGGGAACACCGGGGAGCTGTTTTTT. The V and J genes are TRBV11-2 and TRBJ2-2, with 9 bases fitting TRBD1. Trimming at V came to 5 bases and at J to 1 base, leaving 5 bases not matched to a gene. Germline V CDR1 and CDR2: SGHAT, FQNNGV. This CDR3 contains 16 residues.

The rearrangement links TRBV28 to TRBJ2-1; perhaps TRBD1 as D (5 bases). Germline CDR1 MDHEN, CDR2 SYDVKM. Trimming cost V 6 bases and J 6 bases, with 15 bases left between them. The CDR3 contains 14 residues. This CDR3 is CASRGHGRGNEQFF. CDR3 nucleotide sequence: TGTGCCAGCAGAGGACACGGACGAGGCAATGAGCAGTTCTTC.

This chain links TRBV7-2 with TRBJ1-2; TRBD1 aligns across 9 bases. The V and J ends lost 5 bases and 0 bases, in that order; junction bases with no gene match: 4. The CDR3 sequence is 15 residues long. Germline V gene lookup returns CDR1 SGHTA and CDR2 FQGNSA. The CDR3 sequence is CASSERQGANYGYTF. The CDR3 DNA sequence: TGTGCCAGCAGCGAGAGACAGGGGGCTAACTATGGCTACACCTTC.

The chain is built from TRBV28 and TRBJ1-1; D remains unclear. Trimming pared 7 bases from V and 0 bases from J, leaving 6 bases between. Germline lookup yields CDR1 MDHEN and CDR2 SYDVKM. The CDR3 loop spans 12 amino acids. CDR3 sequence reads: CASTIMNTEAFF. The CDR3 nucleotides read TGTGCCAGCACAATCATGAACACTGAAGCTTTCTTT.

The rearrangement joins TRBV7-3 to TRBJ2-2; 10 positions agree with TRBD2. CDR1 and CDR2 (germline): SGHTA, FQGTGA. The CDR3 spans 16 residues. The junction had 6 bases not matched to a gene; V was cut back by 3 bases and J by 5 bases. DNA for the CDR3: TGTGCCAGCAGCTTCTCTCTAGCGGGAGAGACCGGGGAGCTGTTTTTT. Residues: CASSFSLAGETGELFF.

A word on this clone: The sample has other DNA sequences that encode this CDR3 too. This chain joins TRBV30 and TRBJ1-2, with TRBD1 identical over 9 bases. The CDR3 has 14 residues. Losses at the gene ends were 2 bases for V and 1 base for J; bases not matched to a gene: 2. Germline CDR1 is GTSNPN and CDR2 is SVGIG (reference sequence). For the CDR3, the DNA is TGTGCCTGGAGTCCGGACAGGGGTAACTATGGCTACACCTTC. It encodes CAWSPDRGNYGYTF.

The chain recombines TRBV5-6 with TRBJ2-1; 16 bases agree with TRBD2. The CDR3 runs to 16 residues. The germline gives CDR1 SGHDT, CDR2 YYEEEE. J was trimmed by 4 bases and V by 9 bases; bases with no gene match: 7. CDR3 DNA sequence: TGTGCCACCGGGACTAGCGGGAGGGCCGAGTACAATGAGCAGTTCTTC. Protein: CATGTSGRAEYNEQFF.